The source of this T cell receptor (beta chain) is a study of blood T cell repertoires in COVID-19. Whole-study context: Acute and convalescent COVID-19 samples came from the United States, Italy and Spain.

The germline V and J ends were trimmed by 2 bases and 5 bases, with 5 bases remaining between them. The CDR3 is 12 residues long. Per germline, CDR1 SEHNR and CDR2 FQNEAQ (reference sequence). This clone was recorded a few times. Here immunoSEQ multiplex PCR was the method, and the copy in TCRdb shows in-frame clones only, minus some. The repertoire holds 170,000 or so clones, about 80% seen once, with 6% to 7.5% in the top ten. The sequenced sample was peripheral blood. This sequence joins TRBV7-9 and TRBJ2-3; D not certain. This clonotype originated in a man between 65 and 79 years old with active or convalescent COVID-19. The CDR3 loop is CASSLHGDTQYF. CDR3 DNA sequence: TGTGCCAGCAGCTTACACGGAGATACGCAGTATTTT. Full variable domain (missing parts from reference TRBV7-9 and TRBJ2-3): DTGVSQNPRHKITKRGQNVTFRCDPISEHNRLYWYRQTLGQGPEFLTYFQNEAQLEKSRLLSDRFSAERPKGSFSTLEIQRTEQGDSAMYLCASSLHGDTQYFGPGTRLTVL.